This TCR beta chain was recovered during a study of immune cell composition in non-small cell lung cancer. Overall study results and limits: Dominant in vivo tumour-associated clones were not shown to share tumour-reactive sequences. Adenocarcinomas with higher top tumour-associated clone frequency had more reactive TILs. Squamous lung tumours showed higher top 10 clone scores and clonality than adenocarcinomas.

The CDR3 sequence is 14 residues long. CDR1 is MGHRA and CDR2 is YSYEKL in the germline V gene. With 3 bases removed from V and 4 bases from J, the gap between germline ends came to 12 bases. Details on this clone: Its antigen is undetermined.

Here immunoSEQ multiplex PCR was the method, and the copy in TCRdb shows in-frame clones only, minus some. Among about 5,600 clones listed, about two thirds were seen once. Sequenced input: lung tumor tissue. This TCR came from a human donor with non-small cell lung cancer. V and J are TRBV4-1 and TRBJ2-5; tentatively, D is TRBD2 (5 bases). The CDR3, as DNA: TGCGCCAGCAGCCAGGACTCGTTAGGAGAGACCCAGTACTTC. Its protein is CASSQDSLGETQYF.